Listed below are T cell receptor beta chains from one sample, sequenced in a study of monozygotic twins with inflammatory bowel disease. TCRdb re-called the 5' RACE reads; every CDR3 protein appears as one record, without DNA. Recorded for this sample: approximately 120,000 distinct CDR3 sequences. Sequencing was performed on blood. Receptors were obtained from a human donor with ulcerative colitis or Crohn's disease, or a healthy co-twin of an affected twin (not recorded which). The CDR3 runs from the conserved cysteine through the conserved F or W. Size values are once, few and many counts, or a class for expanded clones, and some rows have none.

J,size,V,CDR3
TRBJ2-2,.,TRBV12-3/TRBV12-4,CASSFAGPRAGELFF
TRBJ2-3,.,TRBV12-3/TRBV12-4,CASSLVTVLGPADTQYF
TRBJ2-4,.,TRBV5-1,CASSLEAGGINIQYF
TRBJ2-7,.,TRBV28,CASSAGTINEQYF
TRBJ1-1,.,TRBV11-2,CASSLDGGGGLNTEAFF
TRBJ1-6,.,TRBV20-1,CSAREYKWDIDNSPLHF
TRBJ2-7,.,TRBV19,CASSISWGHEQYF
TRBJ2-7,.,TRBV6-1,CAASAGGPETYELYF
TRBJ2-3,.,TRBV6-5,CASSYGTGLGTDTQYF
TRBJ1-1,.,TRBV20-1,CSSQGPNTEAFF
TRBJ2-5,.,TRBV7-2,CASSLEFATQETQYF
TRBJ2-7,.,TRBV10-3,CAISPPIAGATYEQYF
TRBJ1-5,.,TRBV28,CASRGAVKPQHF
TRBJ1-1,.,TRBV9,CASGTGLNTEAFF
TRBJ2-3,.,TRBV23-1,CASSQPTSGRNVLNTDTQYF
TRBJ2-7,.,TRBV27,CASTTERFSGSHEQYF
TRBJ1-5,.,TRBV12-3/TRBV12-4,CASSPGGLQPQHF
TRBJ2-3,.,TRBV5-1,CASSLDGGNTDTQYF
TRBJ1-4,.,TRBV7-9,CASSLDLTAEKLFF
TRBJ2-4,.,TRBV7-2,CASSPTGRFGKNIQYF
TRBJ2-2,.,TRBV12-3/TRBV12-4,CASSPQVGELFF
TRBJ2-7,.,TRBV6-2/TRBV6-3,CASSYVGGTYEQYF
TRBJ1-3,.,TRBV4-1,CASSQDLTGVWRNTIYF
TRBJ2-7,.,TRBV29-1,CSVGVSSYEQYF
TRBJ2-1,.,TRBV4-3,CASSQDGTSGYNEQFF
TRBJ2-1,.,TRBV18,CASSPSGRYNEQFF
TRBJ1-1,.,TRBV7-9,CASSLEGGGGAFF
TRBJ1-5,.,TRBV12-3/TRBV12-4,CASSTTQPGQPQHF
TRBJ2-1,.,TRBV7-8,CASSPGIGRVSGSSYNEQFF
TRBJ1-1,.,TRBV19,CASSIGNTEAFF
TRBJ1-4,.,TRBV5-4,CASSSDSWNEKLFF
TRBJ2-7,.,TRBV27,CASSLKSSYEQYF
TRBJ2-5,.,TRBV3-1,CASSQESAQYF
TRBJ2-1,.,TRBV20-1,CSASPSSGGNNEQFF
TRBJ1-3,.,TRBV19,CAGTGASGNTIYF
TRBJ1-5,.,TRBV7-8,CASSPGVGNQPQHF
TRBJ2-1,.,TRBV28,CASSLNEREPLNEQFF
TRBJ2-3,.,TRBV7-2,CASSPHSGRTDTQYF
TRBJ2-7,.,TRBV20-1,CSARRRGVLAAFSYEQYF
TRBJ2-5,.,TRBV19,CASRRLSGEETQYF
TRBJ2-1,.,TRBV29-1,CSVDGDTSYNEQFF
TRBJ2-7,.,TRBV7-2,CASSLGGPSSYEQYF
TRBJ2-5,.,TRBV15,CATSTRGQGVMETQYF
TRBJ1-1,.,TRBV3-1,CASSQDTELGTEAFF
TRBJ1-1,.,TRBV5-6,CASHRRGTNTEAFF
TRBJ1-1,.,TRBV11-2,CASSTNPRAQGGEAFF
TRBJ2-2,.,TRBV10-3,CAISHTSGNRTGELFF
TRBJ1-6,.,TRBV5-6,CASSYSRQGSRYSPLHF
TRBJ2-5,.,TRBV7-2,CASSLAEASGETQYF
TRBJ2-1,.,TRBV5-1,CASSLSLAGRDEQFF
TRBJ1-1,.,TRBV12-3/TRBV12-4,CASSRDRASSYF
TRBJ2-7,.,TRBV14,CASSFTAYEQYF
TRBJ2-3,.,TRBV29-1,CSVDPTGTDTQYF
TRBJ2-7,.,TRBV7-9,CASSQSVAGIYEQYF
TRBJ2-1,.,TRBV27,CASSFRQGARNEQFF
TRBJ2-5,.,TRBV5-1,CASSLASAGEKTQYF
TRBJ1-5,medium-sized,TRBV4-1,CASSLRQQGQPQHF
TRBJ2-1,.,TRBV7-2,CASSLALAGLSYNEQFF
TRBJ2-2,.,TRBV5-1,CASSRTGMEAGELFF